Listed below are T cell receptor beta chains from one sample, sequenced in a study of blood T cell repertoires in COVID-19. The data were produced by immunoSEQ multiplex PCR, yet TCRdb's version contains in-frame clones alone and is incomplete. The sample includes approximately 210,000 clones, about 90% of them seen just once. Sequencing used peripheral blood. These receptors all come from a man aged 25-45 years with acute or convalescent COVID-19. CDR3s include the opening cysteine and the closing phenylalanine or tryptophan. The D gene is left open where the match is weak. Expanded clones are given a class, and other clones once, few, many or no size at all.

j_call | d_call | clone_size | v_call | cdr3_aa | cdr3_nt
TRBJ1-5 | . | few | TRBV12-3/TRBV12-4 | CASSFSGAQPQHF | TGTGCCAGCAGTTTTTCAGGGGCTCAGCCCCAGCATTTT
TRBJ1-1 | TRBD1 | . | TRBV25-1 | CASSALTGVNTEAFF | TGTGCCAGCAGTGCTCTCACAGGGGTGAACACTGAAGCTTTCTTT
TRBJ2-2 | TRBD1 | . | TRBV6-4 | CASRDGQGTTGELFF | TGTGCCAGCAGAGATGGACAGGGGACCACCGGGGAGCTGTTTTTT
TRBJ2-7 | . | . | TRBV27 | CASSQSSTYEQYF | TGTGCCAGCAGTCAGTCTTCGACCTACGAGCAGTACTTC
TRBJ2-6 | . | . | TRBV7-9 | CASSPGSGANVLTF | TGTGCCAGCAGCCCCGGCTCTGGGGCCAACGTCCTGACTTTC
TRBJ1-4 | TRBD1 | . | TRBV14 | CASSQATGVEKLFF | TGTGCCAGCAGCCAAGCCACAGGGGTTGAAAAACTGTTTTTT
TRBJ2-1 | . | . | TRBV5-1 | CASSLPGLANYNEQFF | TGCGCCAGCAGCTTACCCGGACTTGCAAATTACAATGAGCAGTTCTTC
TRBJ2-7 | TRBD1 | . | TRBV11-2 | CASSFRDRTLREQYF | TGTGCCAGCAGCTTCCGGGACAGGACCCTCCGCGAGCAGTACTTC
TRBJ2-3 | TRBD2 | . | TRBV7-9 | CASSLAQGTSGTDTQYF | TGTGCCAGCAGCTTAGCTCAAGGGACTAGCGGCACAGATACGCAGTATTTT
TRBJ2-7 | TRBD1 | . | TRBV4-1 | CASSQAPGTGRDEQYF | TGCGCCAGCAGCCAGGCGCCGGGGACAGGAAGGGACGAGCAGTACTTC
TRBJ2-6 | . | . | TRBV11-2 | CASSSKTGSGDVLTF | TGTGCCAGCAGCTCGAAGACAGGGTCGGGGGACGTCCTGACTTTC
TRBJ1-4 | TRBD1 | . | TRBV28 | CASSSGTGDEKLFF | TGTGCCAGCAGTTCTGGGACAGGGGATGAAAAACTGTTTTTT
TRBJ2-3 | . | . | TRBV6-5 | CASSYNGDTQYF | TGTGCCAGCAGTTACAATGGCGATACGCAGTATTTT
TRBJ2-6 | . | . | TRBV7-9 | CASSLFASGANVLTF | TGTGCCAGCAGCTTATTCGCGTCTGGGGCCAACGTCCTGACTTTC
TRBJ2-7 | . | . | TRBV6-5 | CASSERPGRSYEQYF | TGTGCCAGCAGCGAGAGACCGGGAAGGTCCTACGAGCAGTACTTC
TRBJ1-4 | TRBD1 | once | TRBV2 | CASSEGQGAGEKLFF | TGTGCCAGCAGTGAAGGACAGGGGGCAGGGGAAAAACTGTTTTTT
TRBJ2-3 | . | . | TRBV9 | CASSVGVGGEVDTQYF | TGTGCCAGCAGCGTCGGCGTAGGGGGAGAGGTAGATACGCAGTATTTT
TRBJ2-3 | TRBD2 | . | TRBV5-1 | CASSLVPAGTTDTQYF | TGCGCCAGCAGCTTGGTTCCAGCGGGGACCACAGATACGCAGTATTTT
TRBJ1-5 | . | once | TRBV15 | CATSRDTGLSNQPQHF | TGTGCCACCAGCAGAGATACAGGGTTAAGCAATCAGCCCCAGCATTTT
TRBJ2-2 | . | . | TRBV7-9 | CASSPTAVLRGTGELFF | TGTGCCAGCAGCCCGACGGCGGTACTCCGTGGCACCGGGGAGCTGTTTTTT
TRBJ2-7 | TRBD2 | . | TRBV7-9 | CASSRGTSGPYEQYF | TGTGCCAGCAGCCGGGGGACTAGCGGGCCCTACGAGCAGTACTTC
TRBJ2-7 | . | few | TRBV5-4 | CASSLDGYEQYF | TGTGCCAGCAGCTTGGACGGCTACGAGCAGTACTTC